This entry describes one TCR beta chain. Its binding antigen is unknown. Base qualities are not provided; no much larger clone lies one nucleotide away. Receptor amplification or capture employed the immunoSEQ multiplex PCR assay. Drawn from immuneACCESS, this table holds only the in-frame rearrangements with V and J called that TCRdb kept. Clones are partly lost; checked studies trace under half to an unresolved V gene and leave the rest unexplained. The table for this sample lists about 89,000 clones; 94% of them were counted only once. Of the sample, around 0.86% is held by the ten largest clones. The CDR3 spans 14 residues, from the cysteine through the phenylalanine. Only CDR3 DNA is held: 42 bases, read in frame from base 1. Taken from the germline V gene, the CDR1 and CDR2 loops are SGHDT and YYEEEE. V and J are trimmed by 4 bases and 7 bases, and the gene matches miss 7 bases of the junction.

This sample was taken from a study of T cell changes during pregnancy in multiple sclerosis (dated by TCRdb to the late 2010s). Study-wide context: In women with multiple sclerosis, the researchers looked at how the T cell repertoire shifted as pregnancy progressed.

This specimen consisted of peripheral blood, obtained in the third trimester of pregnancy. The sequence joins TRBV5-6 to TRBJ2-2, and 7 bases in between align with TRBD1. The clonotype comes from a female donor with multiple sclerosis, enrolled in a pregnancy study. The DNA is as follows: TGTGCCAGCAGCCACGAGACAGGGCACGGGGAGCTGTTTTTT. It specifies CASSHETGHGELFF.